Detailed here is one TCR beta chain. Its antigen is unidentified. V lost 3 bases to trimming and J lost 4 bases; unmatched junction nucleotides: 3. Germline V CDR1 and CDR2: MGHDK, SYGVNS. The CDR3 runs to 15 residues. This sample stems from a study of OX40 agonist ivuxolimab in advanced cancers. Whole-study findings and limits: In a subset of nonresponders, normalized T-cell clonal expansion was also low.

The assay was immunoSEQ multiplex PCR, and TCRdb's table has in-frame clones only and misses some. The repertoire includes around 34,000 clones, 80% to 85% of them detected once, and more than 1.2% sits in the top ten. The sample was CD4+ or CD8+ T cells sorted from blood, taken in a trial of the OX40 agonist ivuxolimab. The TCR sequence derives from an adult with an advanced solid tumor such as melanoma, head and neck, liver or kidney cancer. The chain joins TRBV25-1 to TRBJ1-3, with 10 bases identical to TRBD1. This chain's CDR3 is CASSDPGQGGNTIYF. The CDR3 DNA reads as TGTGCCAGCAGTGACCCGGGACAGGGGGGAAACACCATATATTTT.